This T cell receptor beta chain was identified during a study of cytomegalovirus exposure and HLA in healthy donors. This clone is a singleton in its sample. Antigen unknown. Amplification used 60 Vbeta primers and 13 Jbeta primers. Original data processing: Around 11 million of 80 million or so unique TCR beta chains were shared, per a later count. The protocol was immunoSEQ multiplex PCR, while the TCRdb copy is restricted to in-frame clones and leaves out a portion. V, J and clone size are taken as reported in that table, and D and trimming were inferred from the DNA itself. The table includes roughly 140,000 clones, 70% detected once. The CDR3 contains 16 residues. Germline V gene sequence: CDR1 SGHDT, CDR2 YYEEEE. Trimming pared 6 bases from V and 7 bases from J, leaving 25 bases between. Study-wide results and caveats: The later analysis indicated that the majority of CMV-associated TCR beta chains appeared HLA-restricted. The number of N-insertions in an Asian-associated ancestry cluster was reportedly below the roughly 670-donor mean in a later analysis.

This chain uses TRBV5-6 with TRBJ1-2, with D hard to call. The sample was PBMCs. This sequence was found in a woman aged 25 to 39 in good health and CMV-seronegative. The CDR3 loop reads CASTLGPGDEGGGYTF. In DNA form, the CDR3 reads TGTGCCAGCACCCTTGGTCCTGGGGATGAGGGAGGTGGCTACACCTTC.